The clone carrying this T cell receptor (beta chain) was detected only a few times. Its antigen is unknown. The data are from a study of cytomegalovirus exposure and HLA in healthy donors. The PCR was carried out with 60 Vbeta primers and 13 Jbeta primers. The data were produced by immunoSEQ multiplex PCR, yet TCRdb's version contains in-frame clones alone and is incomplete. The data hold some 200,000 clones, with 10% to 15% observed a single time. The CDR3 runs to 15 residues. CDR1 is LGHNA, CDR2 YSLEER, per germline. Trimming at V came to 4 bases and at J to 7 bases, leaving 8 bases not matched to a gene. Study-wide points: Later findings reportedly placed an Asian-associated ancestry cluster below the approximately 670-donor mean for N-insertions.

The TCR originated in a man between 45 and 60 years old in good health and CMV-seropositive. Material for sequencing was PBMCs. The chain couples TRBV4-3 to TRBJ2-3, with 10 bases identical to TRBD1. The CDR3 DNA sequence: TGCGCCAGCAGCCCGGACAGGGGGAGATCAAATACGCAGTATTTT. This codes for CASSPDRGRSNTQYF.